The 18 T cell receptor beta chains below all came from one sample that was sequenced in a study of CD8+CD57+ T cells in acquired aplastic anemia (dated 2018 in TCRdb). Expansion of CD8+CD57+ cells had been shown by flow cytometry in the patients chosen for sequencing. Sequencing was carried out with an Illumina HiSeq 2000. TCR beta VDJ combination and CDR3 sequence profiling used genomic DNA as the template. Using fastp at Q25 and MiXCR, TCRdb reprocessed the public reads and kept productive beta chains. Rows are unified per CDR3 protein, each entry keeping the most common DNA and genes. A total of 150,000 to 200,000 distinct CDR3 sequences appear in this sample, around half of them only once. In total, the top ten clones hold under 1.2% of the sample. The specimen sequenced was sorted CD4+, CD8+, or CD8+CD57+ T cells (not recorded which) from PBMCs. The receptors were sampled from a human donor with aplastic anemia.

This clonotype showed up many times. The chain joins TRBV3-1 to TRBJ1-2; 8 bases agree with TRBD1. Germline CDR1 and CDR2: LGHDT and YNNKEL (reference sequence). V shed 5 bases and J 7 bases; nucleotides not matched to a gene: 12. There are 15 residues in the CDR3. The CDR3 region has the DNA TGTGCCAGCAGCGTCGGACAGGGCCCTTGGTCTGGCTACACCTTC. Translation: CASSVGQGPWSGYTF.

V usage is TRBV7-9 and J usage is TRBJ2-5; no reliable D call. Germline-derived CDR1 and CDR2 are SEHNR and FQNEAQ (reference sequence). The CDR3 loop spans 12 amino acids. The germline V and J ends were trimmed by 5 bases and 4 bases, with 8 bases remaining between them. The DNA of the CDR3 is TGTGCCAGCAGCCAACGACTAGAGACCCAGTACTTC. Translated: CASSQRLETQYF.

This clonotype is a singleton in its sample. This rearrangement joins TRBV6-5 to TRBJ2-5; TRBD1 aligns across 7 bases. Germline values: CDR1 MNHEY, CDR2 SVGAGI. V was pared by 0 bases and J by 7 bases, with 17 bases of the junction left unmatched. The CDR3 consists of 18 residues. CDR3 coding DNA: TGTGCCAGCAGTTACTCGTCTCCTAGGGGGCCGGAGGCAGGGACCCAGTACTTC. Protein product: CASSYSSPRGPEAGTQYF.

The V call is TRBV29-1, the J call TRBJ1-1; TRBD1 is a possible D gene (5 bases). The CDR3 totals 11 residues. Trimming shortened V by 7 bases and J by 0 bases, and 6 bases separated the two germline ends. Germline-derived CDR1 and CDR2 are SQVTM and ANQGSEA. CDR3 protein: CSEGVNTEAFF. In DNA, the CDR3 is TGCAGCGAAGGGGTGAACACTGAAGCTTTCTTT.

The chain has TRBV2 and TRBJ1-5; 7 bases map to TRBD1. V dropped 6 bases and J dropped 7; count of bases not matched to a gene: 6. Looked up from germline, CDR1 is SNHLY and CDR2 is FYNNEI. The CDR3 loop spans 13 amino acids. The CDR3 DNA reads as TGTGCCAGCAGGACGACAGGGAACCAGCCCCAGCATTTT. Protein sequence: CASRTTGNQPQHF.

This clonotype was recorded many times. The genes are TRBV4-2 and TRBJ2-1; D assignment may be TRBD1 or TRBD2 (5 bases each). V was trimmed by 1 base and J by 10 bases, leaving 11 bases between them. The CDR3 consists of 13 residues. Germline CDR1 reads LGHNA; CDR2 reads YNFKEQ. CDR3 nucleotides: TGTGCCAGCAGCCAAGTAACGGGGCAGGAGCAGTTCTTC. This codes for CASSQVTGQEQFF.

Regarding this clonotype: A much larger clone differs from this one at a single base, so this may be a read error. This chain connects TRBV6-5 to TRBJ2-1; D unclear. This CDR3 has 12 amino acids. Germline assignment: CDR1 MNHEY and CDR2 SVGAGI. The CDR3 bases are TGTGCCAGCAGTTACTCGAGCAATAAGCAGTTCTTC. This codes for CASSYSSNKQFF.

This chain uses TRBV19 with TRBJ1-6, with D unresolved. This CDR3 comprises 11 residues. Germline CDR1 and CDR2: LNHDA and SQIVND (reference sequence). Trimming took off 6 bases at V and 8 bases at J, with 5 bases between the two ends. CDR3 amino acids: CASRADSPLHF. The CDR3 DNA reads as TGTGCCAGTAGGGCCGATTCACCCCTCCACTTT.

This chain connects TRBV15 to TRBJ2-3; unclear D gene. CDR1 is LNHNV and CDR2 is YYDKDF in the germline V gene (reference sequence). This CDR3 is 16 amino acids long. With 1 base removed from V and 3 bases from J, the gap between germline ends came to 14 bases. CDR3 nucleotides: TGTGCCACCAGCAGAGGTCTTCATCTTTCAACAGATACGCAGTATTTT. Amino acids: CATSRGLHLSTDTQYF.

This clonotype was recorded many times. The CDR3 reads CASSEEGRYGYTF. DNA for the CDR3: TGTGCCAGCAGTGAAGAGGGCAGATATGGCTACACCTTC. The chain carries TRBV2 and TRBJ1-2; D unclear. The germline CDR1 and CDR2 sequences are SNHLY and FYNNEI. This CDR3 spans 13 amino acids. With 1 base removed from V and 5 bases from J, the gap between germline ends came to 8 bases.

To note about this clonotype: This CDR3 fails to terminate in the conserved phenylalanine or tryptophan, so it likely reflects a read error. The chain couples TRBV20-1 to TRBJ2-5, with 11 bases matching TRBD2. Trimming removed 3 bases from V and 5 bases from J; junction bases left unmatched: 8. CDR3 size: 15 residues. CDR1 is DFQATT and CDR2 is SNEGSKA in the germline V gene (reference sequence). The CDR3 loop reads CSASNALAGGETQYS. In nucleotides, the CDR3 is TGCAGTGCTAGTAATGCCTTAGCGGGAGGGGAGACCCAGTACTCC.

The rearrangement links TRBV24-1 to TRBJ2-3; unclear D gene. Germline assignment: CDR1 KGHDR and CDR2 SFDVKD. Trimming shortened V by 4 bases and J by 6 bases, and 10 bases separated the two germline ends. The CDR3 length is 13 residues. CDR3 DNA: TGTGCCACCAGTGAGCCCCATTCGGATACGCAGTATTTT. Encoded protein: CATSEPHSDTQYF.

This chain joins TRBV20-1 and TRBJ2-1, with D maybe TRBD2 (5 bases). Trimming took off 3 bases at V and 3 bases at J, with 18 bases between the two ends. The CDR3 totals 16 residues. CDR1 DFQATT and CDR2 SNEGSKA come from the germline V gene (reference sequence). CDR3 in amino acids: CSARVTPPRVYNEQFF. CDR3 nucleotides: TGCAGTGCTAGGGTTACCCCCCCGCGGGTCTACAATGAGCAGTTCTTC.

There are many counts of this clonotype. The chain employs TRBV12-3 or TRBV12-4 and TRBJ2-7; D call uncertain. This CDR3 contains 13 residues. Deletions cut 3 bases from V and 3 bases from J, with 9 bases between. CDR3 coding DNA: TGTGCCAGCAGTTTTGGCAGTAACTACGAGCAGTACTTC. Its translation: CASSFGSNYEQYF.

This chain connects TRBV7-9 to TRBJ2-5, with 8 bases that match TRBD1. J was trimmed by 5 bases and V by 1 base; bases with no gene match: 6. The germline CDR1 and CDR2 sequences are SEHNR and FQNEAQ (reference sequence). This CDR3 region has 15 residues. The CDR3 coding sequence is TGTGCCAGCAGCTTAGTATTGGCAGGGGGCGAGACCCAGTACTTC. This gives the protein CASSLVLAGGETQYF.

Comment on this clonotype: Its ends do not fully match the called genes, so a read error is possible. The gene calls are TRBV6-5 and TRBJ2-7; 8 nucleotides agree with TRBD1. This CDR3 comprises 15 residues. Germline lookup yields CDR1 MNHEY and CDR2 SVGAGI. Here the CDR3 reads CASSYSGQGSYGQYF. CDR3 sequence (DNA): TGTGCCAGCAGTTACTCCGGACAGGGATCCTACGGGCAGTACTTC.

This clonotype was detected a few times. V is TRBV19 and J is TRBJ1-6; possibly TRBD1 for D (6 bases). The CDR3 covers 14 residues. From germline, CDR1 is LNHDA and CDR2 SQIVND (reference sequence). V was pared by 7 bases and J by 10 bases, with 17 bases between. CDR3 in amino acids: CASTLDRGGSPLHF. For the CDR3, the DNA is TGTGCCAGTACCCTGGACAGAGGTGGCTCACCCCTCCACTTT.

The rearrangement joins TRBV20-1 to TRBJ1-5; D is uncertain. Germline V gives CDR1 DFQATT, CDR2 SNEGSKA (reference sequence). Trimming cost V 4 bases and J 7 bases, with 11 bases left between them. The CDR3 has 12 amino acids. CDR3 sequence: CSAIDGEQPQHF. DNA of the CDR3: TGCAGTGCTATCGACGGGGAGCAGCCCCAGCATTTT.